This T cell receptor beta chain was profiled in a study of blood T cell repertoires in COVID-19. In the original processing: Cell counts per sample came from amplifying reference gene primers. This table comes from immunoSEQ multiplex PCR, and its TCRdb copy is limited to in-frame clones, with some not included. That table is the source of V, J and clone size, and D and trimming were worked out from the DNA. The sample carries 300,000 to 450,000 clones, approximately 90% recorded once. Trimming at V came to 5 bases and at J to 0 bases, leaving 12 bases not matched to a gene. CDR1 is SEHNR, CDR2 FQNEAQ, per germline (reference sequence). There are 18 residues in the CDR3. Seattle's enrolled individuals joined amid active infection and were then monitored longitudinally.

This TCR derives from a woman aged 55-69 years with COVID-19, enrolled during active disease. Material for sequencing was peripheral blood. The J gene is TRBJ2-1, the V gene TRBV7-9, with 8 bases fitting TRBD2. The CDR3: CASSPHHSGTSSYNEQFF. CDR3 DNA: TGTGCCAGCAGCCCCCACCATAGCGGGACGAGCTCCTACAATGAGCAGTTCTTC.